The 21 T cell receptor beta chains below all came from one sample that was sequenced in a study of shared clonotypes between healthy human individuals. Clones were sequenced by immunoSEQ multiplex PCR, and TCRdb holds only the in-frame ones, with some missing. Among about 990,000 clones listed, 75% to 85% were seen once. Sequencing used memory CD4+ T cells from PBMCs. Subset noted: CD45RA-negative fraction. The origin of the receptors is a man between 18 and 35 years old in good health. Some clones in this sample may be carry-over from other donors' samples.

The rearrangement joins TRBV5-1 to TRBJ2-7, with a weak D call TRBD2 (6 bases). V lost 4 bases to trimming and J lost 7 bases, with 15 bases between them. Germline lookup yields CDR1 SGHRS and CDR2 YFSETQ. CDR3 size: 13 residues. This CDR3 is CASSGNLGGEQYF. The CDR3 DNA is TGCGCCAGCAGCGGTAATCTCGGGGGTGAGCAGTACTTC. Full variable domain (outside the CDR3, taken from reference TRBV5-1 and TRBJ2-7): KAGVTQTPRYLIKTRGQQVTLSCSPISGHRSVSWYQQTPGQGLQFLFEYFSETQRNKGNFPGRFSGRQFSNSRSEMNVSTLELGDSALYLCASSGNLGGEQYFGPGTRLTVT.

Written as DNA, the CDR3 is TGTGCCAGCAGTTCCGCTTTTCACGAGCAGTACTTC. This encodes CASSSAFHEQYF. The chain combines TRBV6-9 with TRBJ2-7; D call uncertain. V was pared by 4 bases and J by 5 bases, with 9 bases between. The CDR3 has 12 residues. CDR1 and CDR2 from the germline V gene are MNHGY and SVAAGI.

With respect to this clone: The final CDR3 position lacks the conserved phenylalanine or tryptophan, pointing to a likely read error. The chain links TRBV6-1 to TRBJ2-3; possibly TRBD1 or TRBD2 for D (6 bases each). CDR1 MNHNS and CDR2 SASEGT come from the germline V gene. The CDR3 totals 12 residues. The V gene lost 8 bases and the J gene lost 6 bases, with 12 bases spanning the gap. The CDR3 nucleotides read TGTGCCAGCGGTCGGGGGCTGGATACGCAGTATCTT. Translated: CASGRGLDTQYL.

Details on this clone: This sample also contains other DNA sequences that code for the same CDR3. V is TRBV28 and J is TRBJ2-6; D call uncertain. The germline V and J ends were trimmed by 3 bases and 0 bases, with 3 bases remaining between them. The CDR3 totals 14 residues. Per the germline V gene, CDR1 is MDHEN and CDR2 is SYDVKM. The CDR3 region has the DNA TGTGCCAGCAGTTTGGTCTCTGGGGCCAACGTCCTGACTTTC. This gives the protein CASSLVSGANVLTF.

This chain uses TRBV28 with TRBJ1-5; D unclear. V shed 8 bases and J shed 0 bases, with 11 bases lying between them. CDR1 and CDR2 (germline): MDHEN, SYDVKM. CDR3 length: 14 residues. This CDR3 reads CASRRGTSNQPQHF. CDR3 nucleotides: TGTGCCAGCCGAAGAGGAACTAGCAATCAGCCCCAGCATTTT.

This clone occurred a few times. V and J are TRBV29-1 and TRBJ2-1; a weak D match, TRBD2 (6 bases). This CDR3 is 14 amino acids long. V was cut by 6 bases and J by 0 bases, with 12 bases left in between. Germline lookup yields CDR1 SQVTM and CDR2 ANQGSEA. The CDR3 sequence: CSVATSLSYNEQFF. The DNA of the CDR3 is TGCAGCGTGGCAACTAGCCTCTCCTACAATGAGCAGTTCTTC.

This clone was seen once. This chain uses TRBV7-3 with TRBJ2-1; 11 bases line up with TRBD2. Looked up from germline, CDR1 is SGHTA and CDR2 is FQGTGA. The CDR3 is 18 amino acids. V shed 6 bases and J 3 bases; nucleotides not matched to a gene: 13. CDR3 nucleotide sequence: TGTGCCAGCAGTACACTAGCGGGAGTAGGGAGTGGCTACAATGAGCAGTTCTTC. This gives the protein CASSTLAGVGSGYNEQFF.

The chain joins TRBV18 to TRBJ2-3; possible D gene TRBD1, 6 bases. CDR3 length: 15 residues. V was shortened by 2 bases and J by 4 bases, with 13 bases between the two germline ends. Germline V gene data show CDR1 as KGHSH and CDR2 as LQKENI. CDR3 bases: TGTGCCAGCTCACCATCCAGGGGCATCGCAGATACGCAGTATTTT. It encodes CASSPSRGIADTQYF.

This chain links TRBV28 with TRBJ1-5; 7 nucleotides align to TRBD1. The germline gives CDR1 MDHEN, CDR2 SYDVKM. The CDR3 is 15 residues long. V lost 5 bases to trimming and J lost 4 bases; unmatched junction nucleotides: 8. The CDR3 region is CASSPHRRGNQPQHF. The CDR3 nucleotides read TGTGCCAGCAGTCCACACCGCAGGGGGAATCAGCCCCAGCATTTT.

CDR3 nucleotides: TGTGCCAGCAGGATGGGGGGGAGCAATCAGCCCCAGCATTTT. It specifies CASRMGGSNQPQHF. The chain couples TRBV6-1 to TRBJ1-5, with a weak D call TRBD1 (5 bases). Trimming stripped 6 bases from V and 1 base from J, with 10 bases between. The V gene's germline CDR1 is MNHNS and CDR2 SASEGT. CDR3 length: 14 amino acids.

DNA for the CDR3: TGTGCCACGGGCCGGGGCGTCGGTTATGGCTACACCTTC. Its translation is CATGRGVGYGYTF. The J gene is TRBJ1-2, the V gene TRBV19, with D possibly TRBD1 on 5 matching bases. Trimming pared 10 bases from V and 5 bases from J, leaving 17 bases between. The CDR3 has 13 amino acids. Germline V gives CDR1 LNHDA, CDR2 SQIVND (reference sequence).

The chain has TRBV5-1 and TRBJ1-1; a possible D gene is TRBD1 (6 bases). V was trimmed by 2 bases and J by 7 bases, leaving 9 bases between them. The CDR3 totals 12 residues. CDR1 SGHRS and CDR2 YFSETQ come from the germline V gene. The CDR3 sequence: CASSFQGNEAFF. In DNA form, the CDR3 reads TGCGCCAGCAGCTTCCAGGGGAATGAAGCTTTCTTT.

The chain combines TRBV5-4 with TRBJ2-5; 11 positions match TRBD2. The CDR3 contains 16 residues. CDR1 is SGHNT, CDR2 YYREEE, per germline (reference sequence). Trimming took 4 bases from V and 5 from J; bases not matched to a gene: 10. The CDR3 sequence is CASSENPSGRRETQYF. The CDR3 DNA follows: TGTGCCAGCAGCGAGAATCCTAGCGGGAGGAGGGAGACCCAGTACTTC.

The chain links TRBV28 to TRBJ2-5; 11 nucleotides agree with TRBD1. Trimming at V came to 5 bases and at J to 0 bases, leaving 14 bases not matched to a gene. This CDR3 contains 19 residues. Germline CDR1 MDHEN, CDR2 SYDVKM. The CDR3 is CASSLGQGAFLLYQETQYF. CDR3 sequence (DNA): TGTGCCAGCAGTCTAGGACAGGGGGCTTTCCTTCTGTACCAAGAGACCCAGTACTTC.

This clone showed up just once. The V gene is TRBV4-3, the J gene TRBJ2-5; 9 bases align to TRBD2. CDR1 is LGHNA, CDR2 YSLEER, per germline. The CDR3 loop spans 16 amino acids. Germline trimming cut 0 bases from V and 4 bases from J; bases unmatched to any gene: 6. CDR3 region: CASSQDSSGRRETQYF. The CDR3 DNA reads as TGCGCCAGCAGCCAAGACAGTAGCGGGAGACGAGAGACCCAGTACTTC.

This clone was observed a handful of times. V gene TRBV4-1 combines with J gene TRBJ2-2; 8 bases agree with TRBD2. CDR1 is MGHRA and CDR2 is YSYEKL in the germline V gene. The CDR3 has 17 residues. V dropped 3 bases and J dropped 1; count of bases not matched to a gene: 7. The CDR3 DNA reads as TGCGCCAGCAGCCAGGGTACAGCGGGGGTGAACACCGGGGAGCTGTTTTTT. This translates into CASSQGTAGVNTGELFF.

CDR3: CASSFGWGQGQETQYF. Written as DNA, the CDR3 is TGCGCCAGCAGCTTCGGTTGGGGCCAGGGACAAGAGACCCAGTACTTC. The gene calls are TRBV5-1 and TRBJ2-5; tentative D call: TRBD1 (5 bases). This CDR3 region has 16 residues. Trimming stripped 2 bases from V and 2 bases from J, with 16 bases between. Per germline, CDR1 SGHRS and CDR2 YFSETQ.

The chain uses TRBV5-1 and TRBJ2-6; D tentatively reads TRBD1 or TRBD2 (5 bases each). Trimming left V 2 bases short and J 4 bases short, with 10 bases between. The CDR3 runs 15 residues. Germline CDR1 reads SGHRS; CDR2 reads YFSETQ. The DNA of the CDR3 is TGCGCCAGCAGCTTTGGGGGAACAGGGGCCAACGTCCTGACTTTC. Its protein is CASSFGGTGANVLTF.

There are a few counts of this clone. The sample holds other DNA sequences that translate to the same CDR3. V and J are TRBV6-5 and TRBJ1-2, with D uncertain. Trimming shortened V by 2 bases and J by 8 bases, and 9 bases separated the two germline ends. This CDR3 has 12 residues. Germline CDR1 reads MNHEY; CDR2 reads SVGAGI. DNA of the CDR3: TGTGCCAGCAGTTACGGAGGCGGAGGCTACACCTTC. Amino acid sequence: CASSYGGGGYTF.

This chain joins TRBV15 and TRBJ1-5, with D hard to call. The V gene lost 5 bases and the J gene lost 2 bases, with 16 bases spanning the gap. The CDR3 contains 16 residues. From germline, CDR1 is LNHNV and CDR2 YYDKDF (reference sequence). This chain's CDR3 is CATSESYHSGNQPQHF. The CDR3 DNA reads TGTGCCACCAGCGAGTCCTACCATAGCGGCAATCAGCCCCAGCATTTT. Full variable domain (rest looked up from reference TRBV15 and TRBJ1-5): DAMVIQNPRYQVTQFGKPVTLSCSQTLNHNVMYWYQQKSSQAPKLLFHYYDKDFNNEADTPDNFQSRRPNTSFCFLDIRSPGLGDTAMYLCATSESYHSGNQPQHFGDGTRLSIL.

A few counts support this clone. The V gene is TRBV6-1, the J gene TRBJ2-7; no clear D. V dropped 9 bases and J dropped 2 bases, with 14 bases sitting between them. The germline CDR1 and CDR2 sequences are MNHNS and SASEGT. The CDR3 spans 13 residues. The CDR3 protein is CASVPRPPYEQYF. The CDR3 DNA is TGTGCCAGTGTTCCGCGCCCCCCCTACGAGCAGTACTTC.